Listed here are 5 T cell receptor beta chains from one sample, sequenced in a study of T-cell reconstitution after alpha-beta-depleted transplantation in children. Whole-study findings and limits: After one year, T-cell counts and TCRbeta diversity mostly came from new T cells.

Which antigens these TCRs recognize remains unknown. Unique molecular identifiers were incorporated during preparation of the TCRbeta library. TCRdb passed the PCR reads through MiXCR, listing each CDR3 protein once. The repertoire has about 300,000 distinct CDR3 sequences, approximately 7.3% of them found once; the top ten carry 8.5% to 9.5%. The sample here was peripheral blood, taken 360 days after TCRalphabeta/CD19-depleted stem cell transplant. The receptors come from a female patient aged 2 to 10 who had a stem cell transplant for Fanconi anemia, so the T cells may come from the graft donor.

This clonotype occurred many times. This sequence joins TRBV29-1 and TRBJ2-2, with unresolved D. Trimming stripped 0 bases from V and 9 bases from J, with 14 bases between. This CDR3 is built from 14 residues. Germline V lookup: CDR1 SQVTM, CDR2 ANQGSEA. The CDR3 sequence is CSVEDRAPPRELFF. In nucleotides, the CDR3 is TGCAGCGTTGAAGATAGAGCCCCGCCAAGGGAGCTGTTTTTT.

This clonotype was observed a handful of times. This sequence joins TRBV4-3 and TRBJ2-3; the D gene is possibly TRBD2 (6 bases). V lost 4 bases and J lost 4, with 21 bases in between. The CDR3 consists of 17 residues. Germline CDR1 LGHNA, CDR2 YSLEER. The CDR3 sequence is CASSLRMGGGTPDTQYF. The CDR3 DNA follows: TGCGCCAGCAGCCTCCGGATGGGTGGGGGGACCCCAGATACGCAGTATTTT.

The CDR3 region is CAISDWDRGHEQFF. The CDR3 DNA reads TGTGCCATCAGTGATTGGGACAGGGGACATGAGCAGTTCTTC. V usage is TRBV10-3 and J usage is TRBJ2-1, with 10 bases that match TRBD1. CDR1 is ENHRY and CDR2 is SYGVKD in the germline V gene. This CDR3 is 14 amino acids long. After removal of 3 bases from V and 8 bases from J, the junction contained 4 bases not matched to a gene.

This clonotype has at least ten counts. J is TRBJ2-2 and V is TRBV7-2; 11 nucleotides line up with TRBD2. The V gene's germline CDR1 is SGHTA and CDR2 FQGNSA. V lost 0 bases to trimming and J lost 4 bases; unmatched junction nucleotides: 4. This CDR3 is built from 17 residues. The CDR3 sequence: CASSLALAGGRTGELFF. The CDR3 nucleotides read TGTGCCAGCAGCTTAGCTCTAGCGGGGGGCCGCACCGGGGAGCTGTTTTTT. The entire variable domain, with the rest obtained from reference TRBV7-2 and TRBJ2-2, is as follows: GAGVSQSPSNKVTEKGKDVELRCDPISGHTALYWYRQSLGQGLEFLIYFQGNSAPDKSGLPSDRFSAERTGGSVSTLTIQRTQQEDSAVYLCASSLALAGGRTGELFFGEGSRLTVL.

This clonotype was observed many times. This sequence joins TRBV7-9 and TRBJ1-1; TRBD1 might be the D (6 bases). This CDR3 has 14 residues. CDR1 is SEHNR and CDR2 is FQNEAQ in the germline V gene (reference sequence). Deletions cut 5 bases from V and 6 bases from J, with 16 bases between. The CDR3: CASSPKGVRAEAFF. CDR3 in DNA: TGTGCCAGCAGCCCGAAGGGGGTTAGAGCTGAAGCTTTCTTT.